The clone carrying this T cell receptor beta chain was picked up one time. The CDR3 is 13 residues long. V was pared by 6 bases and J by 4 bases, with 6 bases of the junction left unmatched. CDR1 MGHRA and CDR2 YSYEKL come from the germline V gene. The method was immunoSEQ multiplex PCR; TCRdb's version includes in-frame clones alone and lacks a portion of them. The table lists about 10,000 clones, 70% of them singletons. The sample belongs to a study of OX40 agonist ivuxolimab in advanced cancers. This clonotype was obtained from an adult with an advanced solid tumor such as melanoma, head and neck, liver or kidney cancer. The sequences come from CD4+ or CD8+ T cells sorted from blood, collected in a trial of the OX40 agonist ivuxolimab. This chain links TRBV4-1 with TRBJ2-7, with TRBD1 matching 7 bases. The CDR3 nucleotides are TGCGCCAGCAGTCCCGCCAGGGGGTACGAGCAGTACTTC. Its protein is CASSPARGYEQYF.